This T cell receptor beta chain was obtained from a study of cytomegalovirus exposure and HLA in healthy donors. Findings and limits, study-wide: Later, an analysis found that common viral pathogens appeared to be linked with several of the most significant clusters. After further analysis at a later stage, 15,000 to 20,000 TCR beta sequences were associated with HLA alleles at 0.05 false discovery rate. There were a few CMV-associated chains whose specificity for CMV antigens was confirmed in vitro.

Comment on this clone: Its antigen remains unknown.

Vbeta (60) and Jbeta (13) primers were used in the PCR. Repertoires were generated with immunoSEQ multiplex PCR, while TCRdb's copy carries only in-frame clones and drops some. Among over 150,000 clones listed, over 70% were seen once. Sequencing was done on a sample of PBMCs. The source is a woman aged 55-70 years in good health and CMV-seropositive.

In nucleotides, the CDR3 is TGTGCCAGCAGCTCGGACTGGTCCTACGAGCAGTACTTC. Its translation: CASSSDWSYEQYF. The chain has TRBV7-8 and TRBJ2-7; possible D gene TRBD2, 5 bases. Trimming shortened V by 4 bases and J by 1 base, and 8 bases separated the two germline ends. The germline CDR1 and CDR2 sequences are SGHVS and FQNEAQ. The CDR3 has 13 residues.